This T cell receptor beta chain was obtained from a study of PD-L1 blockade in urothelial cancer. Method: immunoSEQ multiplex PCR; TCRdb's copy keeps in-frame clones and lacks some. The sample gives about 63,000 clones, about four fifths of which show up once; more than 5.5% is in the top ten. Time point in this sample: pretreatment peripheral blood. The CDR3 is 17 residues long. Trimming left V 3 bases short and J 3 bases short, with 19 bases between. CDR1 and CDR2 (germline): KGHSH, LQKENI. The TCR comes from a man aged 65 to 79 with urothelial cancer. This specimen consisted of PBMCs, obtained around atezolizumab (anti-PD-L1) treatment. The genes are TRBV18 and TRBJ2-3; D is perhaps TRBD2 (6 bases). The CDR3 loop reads CASSPGYEDYRTDTQYF. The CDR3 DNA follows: TGTGCCAGCTCACCGGGGTACGAGGACTATAGAACAGATACGCAGTATTTT.